These 18 T cell receptor beta chains were all obtained from the same sample, sequenced in a study of persistence of HIV-infected CD4 T cells. No antigen has been assigned to these receptors. Sequencing used immunoSEQ version 4 in survey mode. This table comes from immunoSEQ multiplex PCR, and its TCRdb copy is limited to in-frame clones, with some not included. Of 40,000 to 55,000 clones in the sample, about 90% are singletons; the top ten hold 3.3%. Anti-CD3/anti-CD28 beads served as a nonspecific positive control stimulus. Responding CD4+ T cells were sorted by upregulation of both CD40 ligand and CD69. The input for sequencing was CD4+ T cells sorted from PBMCs after roughly 18-hour stimulation, taken from a patient who received antiretroviral therapy. The receptors shown here come from an adult woman with HIV who was CMV-seropositive.

The J gene is TRBJ1-5, the V gene TRBV6-2 or TRBV6-3; D gene unclear. The germline V gene has CDR1 MNHEY and CDR2 SVGEGT. V lost 4 bases, J lost 8 bases, and 21 bases lay in between. This CDR3 has 16 residues. CDR3 sequence: CASSSKLTAKLEPQHF. The CDR3 nucleotides are TGTGCCAGCAGTTCAAAATTGACGGCTAAATTAGAGCCCCAGCATTTT.

The chain joins TRBV9 to TRBJ2-3, with a tentative D call TRBD2 (6 bases). Germline V gene lookup returns CDR1 SGDLS and CDR2 YYNGEE. Trimming removed 0 bases at V and 6 bases at J, with 11 bases between. This CDR3 region has 14 residues. The CDR3 DNA is TGTGCCAGCAGCGTAGGGGTAGCGGCGGATACGCAGTATTTT. It specifies CASSVGVAADTQYF.

This chain uses TRBV2 with TRBJ1-2; possible D gene TRBD1, 5 bases. Germline CDR1 reads SNHLY; CDR2 reads FYNNEI. This CDR3 is 13 amino acids long. V lost 6 bases and J lost 5, with 13 bases in between. CDR3 region: CASRVEGKYGYTF. DNA of the CDR3: TGTGCCAGCAGGGTCGAGGGGAAGTATGGCTACACCTTC. The variable domain in full, with the rest retrieved from reference TRBV2 and TRBJ1-2, is EPEVTQTPSHQVTQMGQEVILRCVPISNHLYFYWYRQILGQKVEFLVSFYNNEISEKSEIFDDQFSVERPDGSNFTLKIRSTKLEDSAMYFCASRVEGKYGYTFGSGTRLTVV.

The genes are TRBV4-1 and TRBJ2-3; TRBD2 is a possible D gene (5 bases). The CDR3 sequence is 16 residues long. Germline lookup yields CDR1 MGHRA and CDR2 YSYEKL. Trimming removed 0 bases at V and 2 bases at J, with 12 bases between. The CDR3 loop is CASSQDGGSFTDTQYF. The DNA for the CDR3 is TGCGCCAGCAGCCAAGATGGCGGGTCCTTCACAGATACGCAGTATTTT.

The chain uses TRBV6-2 or TRBV6-3 and TRBJ2-6; D tentatively fits TRBD1 or TRBD2 (5 bases each). Germline CDR1 reads MNHEY; CDR2 reads SVGEGT. The germline V and J ends were trimmed by 2 bases and 0 bases, with 17 bases remaining between them. The CDR3 runs 19 residues. The CDR3 sequence: CASSYPRWDGNSGANVLTF. The DNA of the CDR3 is TGTGCCAGCAGTTACCCGCGGTGGGACGGAAACTCTGGGGCCAACGTCCTGACTTTC.

The chain uses TRBV11-1 and TRBJ1-2; D is undetermined. The V end lost 5 bases, the J end lost 10 bases, and 20 bases lay between the germline ends. The CDR3 consists of 14 residues. The germline CDR1 and CDR2 sequences are SGHAT and FQDESV (reference sequence). The CDR3 here is CASSPGRALVDYTF. The CDR3 DNA follows: TGTGCCAGCAGCCCTGGGAGAGCCCTAGTGGACTACACCTTC.

This chain joins TRBV5-1 and TRBJ2-3; 9 bases match TRBD2. The germline V gene encodes CDR1 SGHRS and CDR2 YFSETQ. This CDR3 is built from 16 residues. The J segment lost 0 bases and the V segment lost 3 bases, leaving 5 bases of the junction unmatched. Written as DNA, the CDR3 is TGCGCCAGCAGCTCCGGACTAGCGCCAAGCACAGATACGCAGTATTTT. Amino acid sequence: CASSSGLAPSTDTQYF.

This clone was seen once. The chain is built from TRBV7-2 and TRBJ1-1; 10 positions agree with TRBD1. J was trimmed by 4 bases and V by 2 bases; bases with no gene match: 7. CDR3 length: 16 residues. The germline CDR1 and CDR2 sequences are SGHTA and FQGNSA. The CDR3 here is CASSLKTGGASTEAFF. In DNA form, the CDR3 reads TGTGCCAGCAGCTTAAAGACAGGGGGCGCGAGCACTGAAGCTTTCTTT.

The chain combines TRBV5-1 with TRBJ1-2; perhaps TRBD1 as D (5 bases). The CDR3 totals 15 residues. The germline CDR1 and CDR2 sequences are SGHRS and YFSETQ. Trimming stripped 3 bases from V and 7 bases from J, with 19 bases between. The CDR3 DNA follows: TGCGCCAGCAGCTATTCCGGGACCACGATCGGTGGCTACACCTTC. This gives the protein CASSYSGTTIGGYTF.

This clone was detected a few times. J is TRBJ1-1 and V is TRBV4-1; TRBD1 might be the D (6 bases). The germline V gene encodes CDR1 MGHRA and CDR2 YSYEKL. The V end was cut by 2 bases, the J end by 4 bases, with 11 bases between. The CDR3 has 14 residues. CDR3 nucleotides: TGCGCCAGCAGCCAATACCAGGGGATCACTGAAGCTTTCTTT. This encodes CASSQYQGITEAFF.

Only one count was recorded for this clone. The V call is TRBV9, the J call TRBJ2-7; weak D call: TRBD1 (6 bases). CDR1 is SGDLS, CDR2 YYNGEE, per germline. The CDR3 totals 14 residues. Deletions cut 4 bases from V and 0 bases from J, with 11 bases between. CDR3: CASSRDISSYEQYF. CDR3 nucleotides: TGTGCCAGCAGCCGGGACATCAGCTCCTACGAGCAGTACTTC.

This chain uses TRBV6-5 with TRBJ1-1; D possibly corresponds to TRBD1 (6 bases). The CDR3 consists of 15 residues. CDR1 MNHEY and CDR2 SVGAGI come from the germline V gene. Trimming shortened V by 4 bases and J by 3 bases, and 15 bases separated the two germline ends. The CDR3 region is CASSFHREGYTEAFF. CDR3 DNA: TGTGCCAGCAGTTTCCACAGGGAAGGGTACACTGAAGCTTTCTTT.

The chain carries TRBV18 and TRBJ1-4; D is possibly TRBD1 (5 bases). In germline, CDR1 is KGHSH, CDR2 LQKENI. The CDR3 length is 13 residues. V lost 3 bases and J 7 bases, leaving 9 bases between the germline ends. CDR3 coding DNA: TGTGCCAGCTCACCGGGGCAACCTGAAAAACTGTTTTTT. Encoded protein: CASSPGQPEKLFF.

The chain joins TRBV6-5 to TRBJ2-7, with a tentative D call TRBD2 (6 bases). The CDR3 has 14 residues. Trimming took off 0 bases at V and 0 bases at J, with 6 bases between the two ends. Germline lookup yields CDR1 MNHEY and CDR2 SVGAGI. In DNA, the CDR3 is TGTGCCAGCAGTTACTCCGGGGGCTCCTACGAGCAGTACTTC. Amino acids: CASSYSGGSYEQYF.

This clone showed up just once. CDR3: CASSVSPGVGAEAFF. CDR3 nucleotide sequence: TGTGCCAGTAGTGTTTCCCCAGGGGTGGGGGCTGAAGCTTTCTTT. The chain is built from TRBV19 and TRBJ1-1; D may be TRBD1 (6 bases). V dropped 5 bases and J dropped 6 bases, with 19 bases sitting between them. The CDR3 loop spans 15 amino acids. CDR1 is LNHDA and CDR2 is SQIVND in the germline V gene (reference sequence).

The chain joins TRBV28 to TRBJ1-6; 7 nucleotides align to TRBD1. Germline V gene data show CDR1 as MDHEN and CDR2 as SYDVKM. V was pared by 5 bases and J by 9 bases, with 10 bases of the junction left unmatched. CDR3 length: 15 amino acids. The CDR3 loop is CASSPPDRRGSPLHF. The DNA of the CDR3 is TGTGCCAGCAGTCCCCCGGACAGGCGGGGTTCACCCCTCCACTTT.

V usage is TRBV5-1 and J usage is TRBJ1-3; D gene uncertain. Germline CDR1 and CDR2: SGHRS and YFSETQ. The CDR3 runs 15 residues. Trimming left V 7 bases short and J 0 bases short, with 14 bases between. CDR3 protein: CASESGDRSGNTIYF. The CDR3, as DNA: TGCGCCAGCGAATCGGGTGATCGCTCTGGAAACACCATATATTTT.

This clone appeared a single time. As DNA, the CDR3 is TGTGCCAGCTCACCAATAGGGGGGGACATTAGCTCCTACAATGAGCAGTTCTTC. It translates to CASSPIGGDISSYNEQFF. The chain uses TRBV18 and TRBJ2-1; a weak D match, TRBD2 (7 bases). The germline V and J ends were trimmed by 2 bases and 0 bases, with 17 bases remaining between them. This CDR3 contains 18 residues. CDR1 and CDR2 (germline): KGHSH, LQKENI.